This TCR beta chain came from a study of blood T cell repertoires in COVID-19. Study overall: Researchers got acute and convalescent COVID-19 samples from the United States, Italy and Spain. From T cells, B-cell-depleted T cells, or PBMCs came the material, which was cDNA or gDNA.

Trimming cost V 0 bases and J 4 bases, with 12 bases left between them. The CDR3 runs to 15 residues. Germline V gene sequence: CDR1 MNHNS, CDR2 SASEGT. Seattle patient enrollment occurred during active infection, with longitudinal follow-up thereafter. Original processing notes: For nucleated cells, counts were estimated from reference gene primer amplification. The protocol was immunoSEQ multiplex PCR, while the TCRdb copy is restricted to in-frame clones and leaves out a portion. V, J and clone size derive from that table, while D and trimming were established from the DNA sequence. The sample records about 170,000 clones, about 92% being singletons.

The TCR sequence derives from a young man with COVID-19, enrolled during active disease. V and J are TRBV6-1 and TRBJ1-2; unclear D gene. Sample: peripheral blood. CDR3 nucleotides: TGTGCCAGCAGTGAAGCGCTTGGAGGCAGCTATGGCTACACCTTC. It is translated as CASSEALGGSYGYTF.